This record concerns one T cell receptor (beta chain) sequence. Deletions cut 4 bases from V and 1 base from J, with 20 bases between. CDR1 and CDR2 (germline): SGHAT, FQNNGV. This CDR3 is built from 19 residues. This specimen comes from a study of T-cell reconstitution after alpha-beta-depleted transplantation in children. Construction of the TCRbeta library involved unique molecular identifiers. TCRdb ran MiXCR on the PCR reads and lists one entry per CDR3 protein. Of approximately 980,000 distinct CDR3 sequences in the sample, about 29% were seen once. This sample comprised PBMCs, mostly from graft donor cells, obtained 360 days after TCRalphabeta/CD19-depleted stem cell transplant. This rearrangement joins TRBV11-2 to TRBJ2-6, with D possibly TRBD1 on 6 matching bases. The origin of this receptor is a boy younger than two who had a stem cell transplant for SCID, so the T cells may come from the graft donor. The CDR3, as DNA: TGTGCCAGCAGCTCCTCAACAGGGAGCCTAATATCTGGGGCCAACGTCCTGACTTTC. Protein sequence: CASSSSTGSLISGANVLTF.